In this sample, the clone carrying this T cell receptor beta chain turned up many times. The sample is drawn from a study of T cells in Graves' hyperthyroidism and ophthalmopathy. Stability of Graves' hyperthyroidism was defined as absent ophthalmopathy progression within 18 months. Using RNA transcripts as the source, TCR beta CDR3 regions were amplified. Initially, a first-round RT-PCR of the TCR CDR3 employed the HTBI primer set. TCRdb re-analysed the multiplex PCR reads in MiXCR, keeping a single row per CDR3 protein. The sample carries approximately 100,000 distinct CDR3 sequences, 35% to 45% recorded once. With 4 bases clipped from V and 0 bases from J, the junction kept 10 bases outside the gene matches. This CDR3 is 17 amino acids long. Germline CDR1 MNHEY, CDR2 SVGAGI.

This chain connects TRBV6-5 to TRBJ1-1; 8 nucleotides agree with TRBD1. The TCR comes from a woman aged 25 to 39 with Graves' hyperthyroidism. Sequenced: peripheral blood or thyroid tissue (not recorded which). DNA for the CDR3: TGTGCCAGCAGTTCTCTCAGGACAGGGAGCATGAACACTGAAGCTTTCTTT. Encoded protein: CASSSLRTGSMNTEAFF.